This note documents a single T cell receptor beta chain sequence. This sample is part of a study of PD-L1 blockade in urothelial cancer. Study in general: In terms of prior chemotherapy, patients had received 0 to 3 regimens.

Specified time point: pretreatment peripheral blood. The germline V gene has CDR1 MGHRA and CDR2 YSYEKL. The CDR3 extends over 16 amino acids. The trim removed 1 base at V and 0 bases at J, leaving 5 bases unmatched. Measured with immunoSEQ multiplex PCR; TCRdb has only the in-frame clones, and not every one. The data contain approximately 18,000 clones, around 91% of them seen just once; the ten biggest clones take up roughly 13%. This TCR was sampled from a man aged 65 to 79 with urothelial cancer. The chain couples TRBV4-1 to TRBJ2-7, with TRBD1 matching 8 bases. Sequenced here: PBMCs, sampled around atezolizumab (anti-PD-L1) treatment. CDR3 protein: CASSQARGQYSYEQYF. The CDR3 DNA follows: TGCGCCAGCAGCCAAGCCAGGGGGCAGTACTCCTACGAGCAGTACTTC.